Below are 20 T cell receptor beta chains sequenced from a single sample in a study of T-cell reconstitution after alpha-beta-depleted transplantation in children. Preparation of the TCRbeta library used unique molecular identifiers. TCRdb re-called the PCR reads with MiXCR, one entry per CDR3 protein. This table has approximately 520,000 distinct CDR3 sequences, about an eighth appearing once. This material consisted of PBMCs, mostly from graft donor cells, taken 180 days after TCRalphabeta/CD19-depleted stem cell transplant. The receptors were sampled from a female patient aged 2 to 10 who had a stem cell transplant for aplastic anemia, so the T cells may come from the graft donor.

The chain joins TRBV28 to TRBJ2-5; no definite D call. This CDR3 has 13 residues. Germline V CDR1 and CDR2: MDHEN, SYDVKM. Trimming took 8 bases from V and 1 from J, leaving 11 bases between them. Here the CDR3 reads CASGNGPQETQYF. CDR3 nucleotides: TGTGCCAGCGGGAACGGGCCCCAAGAGACCCAGTACTTC.

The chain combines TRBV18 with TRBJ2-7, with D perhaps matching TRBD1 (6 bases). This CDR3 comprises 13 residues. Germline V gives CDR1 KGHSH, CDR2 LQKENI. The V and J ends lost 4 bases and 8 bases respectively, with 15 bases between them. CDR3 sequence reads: CASSRNTGYQQYV. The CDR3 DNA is TGTGCCAGCTCACGGAACACAGGGTACCAGCAGTACGTC.

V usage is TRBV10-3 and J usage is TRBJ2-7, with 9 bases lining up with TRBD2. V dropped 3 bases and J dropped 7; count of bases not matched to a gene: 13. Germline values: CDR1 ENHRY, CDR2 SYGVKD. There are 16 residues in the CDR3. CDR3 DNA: TGTGCCATCAGTGAAGGGGGTGCGGGAGGGCCTCAAGAGCAGTACGTC. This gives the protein CAISEGGAGGPQEQYV.

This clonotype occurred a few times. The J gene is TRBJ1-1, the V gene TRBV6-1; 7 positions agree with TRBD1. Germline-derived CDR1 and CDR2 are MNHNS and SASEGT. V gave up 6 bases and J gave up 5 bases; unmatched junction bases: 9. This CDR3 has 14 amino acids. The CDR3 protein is CASSRRQGRTEAFF. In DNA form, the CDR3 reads TGTGCCAGCAGCCGTCGACAGGGTCGGACTGAAGCTTTCTTT.

The CDR3 here is CASSHTINEQYF. The CDR3 DNA reads TGTGCCAGCAGTCACACAATCAACGAGCAGTACTTC. The chain links TRBV12-3 or TRBV12-4 to TRBJ2-7, with unresolved D. The germline V and J ends were trimmed by 5 bases and 5 bases, with 10 bases remaining between them. The CDR3 is 12 residues long.

The CDR3 DNA sequence: TGTGCCAGCAGTTTGCCCTCATTTTGGATCCGTAACAATGAGCAGTTCTTC. It yields the protein CASSLPSFWIRNNEQFF. The chain employs TRBV12-3 or TRBV12-4 and TRBJ2-1; no reliable D call. CDR3 length: 17 amino acids. V lost 3 bases and J 5 bases, leaving 20 bases between the germline ends.

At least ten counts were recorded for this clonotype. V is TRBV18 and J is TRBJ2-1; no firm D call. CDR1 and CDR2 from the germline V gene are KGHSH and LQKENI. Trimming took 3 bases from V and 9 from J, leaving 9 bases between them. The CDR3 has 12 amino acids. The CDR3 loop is CASSPTLSEQFF. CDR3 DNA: TGTGCCAGCTCACCTACACTTAGTGAGCAGTTCTTC.

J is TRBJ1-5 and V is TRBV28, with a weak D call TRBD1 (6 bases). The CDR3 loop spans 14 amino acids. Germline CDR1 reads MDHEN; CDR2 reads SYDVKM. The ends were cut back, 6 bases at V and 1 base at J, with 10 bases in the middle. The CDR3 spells CASRQGGSNQPQHF. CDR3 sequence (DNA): TGTGCCAGCAGACAGGGAGGGAGCAATCAGCCCCAGCATTTT. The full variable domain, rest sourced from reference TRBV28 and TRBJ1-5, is DVKVTQSSRYLVKRTGEKVFLECVQDMDHENMFWYRQDPGLGLRLIYFSYDVKMKEKGDIPEGYSVSREKKERFSLILESASTNQTSMYLCASRQGGSNQPQHFGDGTRLSIL.

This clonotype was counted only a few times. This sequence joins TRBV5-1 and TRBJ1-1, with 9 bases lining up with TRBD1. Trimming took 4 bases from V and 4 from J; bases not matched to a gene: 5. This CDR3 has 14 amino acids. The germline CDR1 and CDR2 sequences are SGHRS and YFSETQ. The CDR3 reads CASSGDREGTEAFF. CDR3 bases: TGCGCCAGCAGCGGGGACAGGGAGGGCACTGAAGCTTTCTTT.

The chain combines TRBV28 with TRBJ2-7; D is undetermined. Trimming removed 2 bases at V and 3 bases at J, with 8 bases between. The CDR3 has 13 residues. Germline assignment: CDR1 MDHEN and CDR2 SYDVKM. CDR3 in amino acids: CASSLSSLYEQYF. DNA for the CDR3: TGTGCCAGCAGTTTAAGTTCTCTCTACGAGCAGTACTTC.

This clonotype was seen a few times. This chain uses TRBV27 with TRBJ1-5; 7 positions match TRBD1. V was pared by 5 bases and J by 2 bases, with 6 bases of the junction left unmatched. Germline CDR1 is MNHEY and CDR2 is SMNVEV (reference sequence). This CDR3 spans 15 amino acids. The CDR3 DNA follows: TGTGCCAGCAGTCCCAGGACAGGAGGCAATCAGCCCCAGCATTTT. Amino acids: CASSPRTGGNQPQHF.

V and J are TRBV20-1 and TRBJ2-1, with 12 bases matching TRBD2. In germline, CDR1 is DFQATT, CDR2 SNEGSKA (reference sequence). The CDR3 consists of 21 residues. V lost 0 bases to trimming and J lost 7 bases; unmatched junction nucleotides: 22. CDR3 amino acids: CSARDSPPGLAGTPYANEQFF. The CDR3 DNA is TGCAGTGCTAGAGATTCCCCCCCCGGACTAGCGGGAACCCCCTACGCAAATGAGCAGTTCTTC.

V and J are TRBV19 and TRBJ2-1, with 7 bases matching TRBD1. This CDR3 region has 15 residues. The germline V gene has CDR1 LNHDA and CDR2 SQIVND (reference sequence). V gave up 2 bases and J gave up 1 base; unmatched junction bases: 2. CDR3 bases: TGTGCCAGTAGTATACAACAGGGGTCCTACAATGAGCAGTTCTTC. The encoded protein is CASSIQQGSYNEQFF.

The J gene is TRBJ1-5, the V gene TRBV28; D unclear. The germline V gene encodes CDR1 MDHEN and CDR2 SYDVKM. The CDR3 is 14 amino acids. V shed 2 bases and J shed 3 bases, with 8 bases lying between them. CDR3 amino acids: CASSLRQPNQPQHF. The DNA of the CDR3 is TGTGCCAGCAGTTTAAGACAACCCAATCAGCCCCAGCATTTT.

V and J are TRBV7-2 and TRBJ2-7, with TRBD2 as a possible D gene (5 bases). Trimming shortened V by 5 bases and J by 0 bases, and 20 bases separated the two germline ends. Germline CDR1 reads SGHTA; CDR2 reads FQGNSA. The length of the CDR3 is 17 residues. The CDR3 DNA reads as TGTGCCAGCAGCCTGGGCGTGAGGGCTGGTTACTCCTACGAGCAGTACTTC. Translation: CASSLGVRAGYSYEQYF.

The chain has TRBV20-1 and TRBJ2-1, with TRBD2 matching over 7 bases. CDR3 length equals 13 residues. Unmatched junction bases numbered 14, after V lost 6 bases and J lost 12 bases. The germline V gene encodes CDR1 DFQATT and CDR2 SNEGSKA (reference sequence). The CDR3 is CSAAPAGIPGQFF. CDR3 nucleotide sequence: TGCAGTGCCGCGCCAGCGGGGATCCCTGGGCAGTTCTTC.

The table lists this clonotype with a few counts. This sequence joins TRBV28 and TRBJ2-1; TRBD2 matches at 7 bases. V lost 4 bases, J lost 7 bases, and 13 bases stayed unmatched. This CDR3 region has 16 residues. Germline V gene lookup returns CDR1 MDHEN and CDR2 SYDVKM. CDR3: CASSSPLRGRGNEQFF. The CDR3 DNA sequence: TGTGCCAGCAGTTCACCCCTTCGCGGGAGAGGGAATGAGCAGTTCTTC.

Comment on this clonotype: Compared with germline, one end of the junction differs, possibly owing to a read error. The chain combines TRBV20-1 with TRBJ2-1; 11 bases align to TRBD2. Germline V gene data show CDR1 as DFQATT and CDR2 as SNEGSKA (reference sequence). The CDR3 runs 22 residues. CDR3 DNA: TGCTGTGCTAGAGATCTGGGTGGGGGACTAGCGGAATCTTCAAGCTCCTACAATGAGCAGTTCTTC. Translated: CCARDLGGGLAESSSSYNEQFF.

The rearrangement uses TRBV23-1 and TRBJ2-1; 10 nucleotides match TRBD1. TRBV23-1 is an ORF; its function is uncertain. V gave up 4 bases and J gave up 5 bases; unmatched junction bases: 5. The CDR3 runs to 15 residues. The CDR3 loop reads CASSPRQGAHNEQFF. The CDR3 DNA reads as TGCGCCAGCAGTCCTCGACAGGGGGCCCACAATGAGCAGTTCTTC.

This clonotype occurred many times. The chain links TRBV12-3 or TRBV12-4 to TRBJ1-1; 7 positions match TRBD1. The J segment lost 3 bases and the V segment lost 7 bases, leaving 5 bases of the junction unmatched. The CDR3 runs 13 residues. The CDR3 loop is CASKVTGHTEAFF. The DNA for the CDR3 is TGTGCCAGCAAAGTGACAGGGCACACTGAAGCTTTCTTT.